Listed below are T cell receptor beta chains from one sample, sequenced in a study of CD8 T cells in Susac syndrome. MiXCR, applied by TCRdb to the immunoSEQ multiplex PCR reads, yields one record per CDR3 protein. The sample holds some 260,000 distinct CDR3 sequences; around 84% are singletons and the top ten take over 0.095%. Input material: CD8+ T cells from PBMCs. The receptor set was obtained from a human donor with multiple sclerosis. Each CDR3 is given with its conserved first and last residue. Each record gives: J gene, clone size, CDR3 length, D gene, V gene, CDR3 DNA, CDR3 protein. The D gene is left open where the match is weak. Where a row states a size, it is once, few, many or the class of an expanded clone; other rows omit it.

TRBJ2-7,few,15,TRBD2,TRBV5-1,TGCGCCAGCAGCGTACAGCGGGAGAGAACCTACGAGCAGTACTTC,CASSVQRERTYEQYF
TRBJ2-2,once,14,.,TRBV2,TGTGCCAGCAGTCCCACTTCTAACACCGGGGAGCTGTTTTTT,CASSPTSNTGELFF
TRBJ1-4,.,15,.,TRBV9,TGTGCCAGCAGCTCACGACTTGCCACTAATGAAAAACTGTTTTTT,CASSSRLATNEKLFF
TRBJ2-7,.,11,.,TRBV7-9,TGTGCCAGCGTGGCCTCCTACGAGCAGTACTTC,CASVASYEQYF
TRBJ2-7,.,14,TRBD2,TRBV4-2,TGTGCCAGCAGGGGGACTAGCGTTTCCTACGAGCAGTACTTC,CASRGTSVSYEQYF
TRBJ2-1,.,14,.,TRBV6-2/TRBV6-3,TGTGCCAGCAGTTACAGGAGCTCCTACAATGAGCAGTTCTTC,CASSYRSSYNEQFF
TRBJ2-1,.,16,TRBD2,TRBV7-9,TGTGCCAGCAGCACAGGGGCGGGAGGGCCAGGCAATGAGCAGTTCTTC,CASSTGAGGPGNEQFF
TRBJ2-1,.,15,TRBD1,TRBV6-4,TGTGCCAGCAGTGAGGGACAGGAAGGTTGGAATGAGCAGTTCTTC,CASSEGQEGWNEQFF
TRBJ1-1,.,16,.,TRBV9,TGTGCCAGCAGCGTAGTACGGGACAAGTTTGGTACTGAAGCTTTCTTT,CASSVVRDKFGTEAFF
TRBJ2-2,.,13,.,TRBV27,TGTGCCAGCAGTTTATTTAGGACCGGGGAGCTGTTTTTT,CASSLFRTGELFF
TRBJ2-3,.,17,TRBD2,TRBV10-3,TGTGCCATCAGTGAGGTTAGCGGGAGGGTGATCGCAGATACGCAGTATTTT,CAISEVSGRVIADTQYF
TRBJ1-1,.,15,.,TRBV9,TGTGCCAGCAGCGTCTCAGGGGTGAGGAGCACTGAAGCTTTCTTT,CASSVSGVRSTEAFF
TRBJ2-7,few,12,.,TRBV7-9,TGTGCCAGCAGCTTAATTGCGACAGAGCAGTACTTC,CASSLIATEQYF
TRBJ2-1,once,16,TRBD2,TRBV2,TGTGCCAGTCTCGCGGGATACGGGAGGGGAAACAATGAGCAGTTCTTC,CASLAGYGRGNNEQFF
TRBJ2-2,.,17,.,TRBV2,TGTGCCAGCAGTGAAAGTAGGGAGCTTCCGAACACCGGGGAGCTGTTTTTT,CASSESRELPNTGELFF
TRBJ1-5,.,14,TRBD1,TRBV19,TGTGCCAGTCTTCCGCGGGACAGGGTTCAGCCCCAGCATTTT,CASLPRDRVQPQHF
TRBJ1-4,.,16,.,TRBV27,TGTGCCAGCAGTTTACAGGGTGTGGGGCTTAATGAAAAACTGTTTTTT,CASSLQGVGLNEKLFF
TRBJ2-3,.,15,.,TRBV4-1,TGCGCCAGCAGCCAAGTTGCGGGCCGCACAGATACGCAGTATTTT,CASSQVAGRTDTQYF
TRBJ1-5,.,14,.,TRBV7-2,TGTGCCAGCAGCTTAGGCATAAACAGTCAGCCCCAGCATTTT,CASSLGINSQPQHF
TRBJ1-6,.,13,.,TRBV28,TGTGCCAGCAGCGTAGGCTCTAATTCACCCCTCCACTTT,CASSVGSNSPLHF
TRBJ2-1,.,15,TRBD2,TRBV7-8,TGTGCCAGCAGCTTAATCCAGCGGGAATACAATGAGCAGTTCTTC,CASSLIQREYNEQFF
TRBJ1-2,.,15,TRBD1,TRBV27,TGTGCCAGCAGTTTCCAAGGACAGGCTAACTATGGCTACACCTTC,CASSFQGQANYGYTF
TRBJ2-2,.,19,TRBD2,TRBV6-5,TGTGCCAGCAGTTACTCCGGACTTTCAGCACTAGCGGGAAGCGGGGAGCTGTTTTTT,CASSYSGLSALAGSGELFF
TRBJ1-2,once,15,TRBD1,TRBV4-2,TGTGCCAGCAGCCAGTTACAGGGGGCGAACTATGGCTACACCTTC,CASSQLQGANYGYTF
TRBJ2-7,few,11,.,TRBV5-1,TGCGCCAGCAGCGGCCCCTACGAGCAGTACTTC,CASSGPYEQYF
TRBJ2-6,.,17,.,TRBV7-9,TGTGCCAGCAGCTTAAGGGAGGGGGAGCAAGGGGCCAACGTCCTGACTTTC,CASSLREGEQGANVLTF
TRBJ1-4,.,13,.,TRBV15,TGTGCCACACAGCTTGCAACTAATGAAAAACTGTTTTTT,CATQLATNEKLFF